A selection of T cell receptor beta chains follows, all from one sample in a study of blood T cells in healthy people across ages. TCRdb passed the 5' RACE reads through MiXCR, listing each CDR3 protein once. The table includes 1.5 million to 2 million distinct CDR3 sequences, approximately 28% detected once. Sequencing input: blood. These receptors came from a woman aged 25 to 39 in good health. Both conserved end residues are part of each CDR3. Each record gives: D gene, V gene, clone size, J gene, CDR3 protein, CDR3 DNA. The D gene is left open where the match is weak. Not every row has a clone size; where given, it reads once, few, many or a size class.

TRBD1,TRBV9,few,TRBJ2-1,CASSVGTGNSEQFF,TGTGCCAGCAGCGTCGGGACAGGAAATAGCGAGCAGTTCTTC
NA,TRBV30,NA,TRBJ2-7,CAWSVTGPNYEQYF,TGTGCCTGGAGTGTAACGGGACCAAACTACGAGCAGTACTTC
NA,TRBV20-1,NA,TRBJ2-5,CSGGVTNQETQYF,TGCAGTGGGGGCGTGACAAACCAAGAGACCCAGTACTTC
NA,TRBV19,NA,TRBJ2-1,CASNAGRYNEQFF,TGTGCCAGTAATGCGGGTCGTTACAATGAGCAGTTCTTC
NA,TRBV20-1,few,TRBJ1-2,CSATMRGNYGYTF,TGCAGTGCTACCATGAGGGGGAACTATGGCTACACCTTC
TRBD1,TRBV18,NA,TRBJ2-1,CASSPQTGADNERFF,TGTGCCAGCTCACCACAGACAGGGGCCGACAATGAGCGGTTCTTC
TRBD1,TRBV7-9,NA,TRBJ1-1,CASSGGQGLMNTEAFF,TGTGCCAGCAGCGGAGGACAGGGACTGATGAACACTGAAGCTTTCTTT
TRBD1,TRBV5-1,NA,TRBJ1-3,CASSSGQPVSGNTIYF,TGCGCCAGCAGCTCGGGACAGCCCGTCTCTGGAAACACCATATATTTT
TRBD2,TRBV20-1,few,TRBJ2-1,CSASGGEYNEQFF,TGCAGTGCTAGCGGGGGGGAATACAATGAGCAGTTCTTC
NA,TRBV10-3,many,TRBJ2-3,CAISESPTSHTQYF,TGTGCCATCAGTGAGTCACCGACCAGCCATACGCAGTATTTT
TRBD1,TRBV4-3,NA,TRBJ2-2,CASSPDRGTSGELFF,TGCGCCAGCAGCCCGGACAGGGGGACGTCCGGGGAGCTGTTTTTT
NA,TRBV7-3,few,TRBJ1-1,CASRGSNTEAFF,TGTGCCAGCAGGGGATCCAACACTGAAGCTTTCTTT
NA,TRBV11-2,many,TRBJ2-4,CASSLTRGDIQYF,TGTGCCAGCAGCTTAACCAGGGGTGACATTCAGTACTTC
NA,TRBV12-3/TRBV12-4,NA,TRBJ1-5,CASSTAPTLQPQHF,TGTGCCAGCAGTACGGCCCCGACATTGCAGCCCCAGCATTTT
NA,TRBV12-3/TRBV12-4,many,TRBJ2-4,CASSFTDSGKNIQYF,TGTGCCAGCAGTTTCACTGACAGCGGCAAAAACATTCAGTACTTC
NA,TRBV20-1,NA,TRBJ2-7,CSARDVGGSYEQYF,TGCAGTGCTAGAGATGTGGGGGGCTCCTACGAGCAGTACTTC
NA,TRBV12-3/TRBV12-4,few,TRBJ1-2,CASSLNSGLYGYTF,TGTGCCAGCAGTTTAAATTCAGGTCTCTATGGCTACACCTTC
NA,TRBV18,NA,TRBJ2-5,CASSPLEEQETQYF,TGTGCCAGCTCACCACTCGAAGAACAAGAGACCCAGTACTTC
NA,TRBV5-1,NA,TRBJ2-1,CASRGSRSGDEQFF,TGCGCCAGCAGAGGTAGCAGGAGTGGCGATGAGCAGTTCTTC
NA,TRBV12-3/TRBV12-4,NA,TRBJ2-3,CASSLARRGADTQYF,TGTGCCAGCAGTTTAGCACGGCGCGGGGCAGATACGCAGTATTTT
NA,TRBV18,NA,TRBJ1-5,CASSPRAASNQPQHF,TGTGCCAGCTCACCACGCGCCGCTAGCAATCAGCCCCAGCATTTT
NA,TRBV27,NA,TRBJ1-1,CASSFTGIRISEAFF,TGTGCCAGCAGTTTCACCGGGATCAGAATCTCTGAAGCTTTCTTT